A selection of T cell receptor beta chains follows, all from one sample in a study of shared clonotypes between healthy human individuals. Produced via immunoSEQ multiplex PCR; TCRdb's table is partial and in-frame only. The sample lists about 460,000 clones; around 77% were seen once. Sequenced material: PBMCs. These receptors were collected from a woman between 40 and 55 years old in good health. Some clones in this sample may be carry-over from other donors' samples. Each CDR3 is given with its conserved first and last residue. A D gene is named only where the DNA matches it firmly. The size field is filled for only some rows; it gives once, few, many or a size class.

cdr3_aa cdr3_nt d_call clone_size j_call v_call
CASTISGRGSYEQYF TGTGCCAGCACCATTAGCGGGAGGGGGTCCTACGAGCAGTACTTC TRBD2 . TRBJ2-7 TRBV5-6
CASSDGGFVGIEAFF TGTGCCAGCAGTGACGGGGGATTCGTTGGGATTGAAGCTTTCTTT . . TRBJ1-1 TRBV6-1
CASSRQPQHF TGTGCCAGCAGTCGACAGCCCCAGCATTTT . . TRBJ1-5 TRBV27
CAVVADWGTEAFF TGTGCCGTGGTGGCGGACTGGGGCACTGAAGCTTTCTTT . . TRBJ1-1 TRBV25-1
CASRQALGYTF TGTGCCAGCAGGCAGGCCCTAGGCTACACCTTC . . TRBJ1-2 TRBV2
CASSVSATTGLSYEQYF TGTGCCAGCAGCGTGAGTGCGACCACGGGACTATCTTACGAGCAGTACTTC TRBD2 . TRBJ2-7 TRBV9
CASSVGVGREQNEQFF TGTGCCAGCAGCGTAGGGGTGGGGCGGGAGCAAAATGAGCAGTTCTTC TRBD2 . TRBJ2-1 TRBV9
CASRGGNTQYF TGCGCCAGCAGGGGGGGTAATACGCAGTATTTT . . TRBJ2-3 TRBV5-1
CASSQGPTSGAGPKETQYF TGCGCCAGCAGCCAAGGTCCGACTAGCGGGGCGGGCCCTAAAGAGACCCAGTACTTC TRBD2 few TRBJ2-5 TRBV4-1
CASSFGGGYGYTF TGTGCCAGCAGTTTTGGGGGGGGCTATGGCTACACCTTC . . TRBJ1-2 TRBV28
CASSQRQGTTNEKLFF TGCGCCAGCAGCCAAAGGCAGGGCACAACTAATGAAAAACTGTTTTTT . . TRBJ1-4 TRBV4-1
CASSLGIEPSGANVLTF TGCGCCAGCAGCTTGGGGATAGAACCCTCTGGGGCCAACGTCCTGACTTTC . . TRBJ2-6 TRBV5-1
CASSHRLAATDTQYF TGTGCCAGCAGCCACCGACTAGCGGCCACAGATACGCAGTATTTT TRBD2 . TRBJ2-3 TRBV7-9
CASGGQGDYEQYF TGTGCCAGCGGTGGACAGGGTGACTACGAGCAGTACTTC TRBD1 once TRBJ2-7 TRBV6-6
CASRLEYNEQFF TGTGCCAGCAGATTGGAGTACAATGAGCAGTTCTTC . few TRBJ2-1 TRBV25-1
CASIKPGDTQYF TGTGCCAGCATAAAGCCGGGAGATACGCAGTATTTT . . TRBJ2-3 TRBV7-2
CASSLVGPGQGYDTF TGTGCCAGCAGCTTAGTGGGTCCGGGACAGGGGTATGACACCTTC TRBD1 once TRBJ1-2 TRBV7-2
CASSPDRGDNTGELFF TGTGCCAGCTCACCAGACAGGGGGGATAACACCGGGGAGCTGTTTTTT TRBD1 . TRBJ2-2 TRBV18
CASSDRVRTQPQHF TGTGCCAGCAGTGACCGGGTACGGACTCAGCCCCAGCATTTT . . TRBJ1-5 TRBV2
CAWTSGSFQGTQYF TGTGCCTGGACTAGCGGGAGCTTCCAGGGGACCCAGTACTTC TRBD2 . TRBJ2-5 TRBV30
CASSLQRGLALSEQYF TGTGCCAGCAGCTTGCAGAGGGGACTAGCGCTCTCTGAGCAGTACTTC TRBD2 . TRBJ2-7 TRBV5-6
CASSSKTGRNTGELFF TGTGCCAGCAGCTCTAAGACAGGGAGGAACACCGGGGAGCTGTTTTTT TRBD1 . TRBJ2-2 TRBV11-2
CASSFRGLPGERYF TGTGCCAGCAGCTTCAGGGGGCTCCCTGGGGAGCGGTACTTC TRBD1 . TRBJ2-7 TRBV7-2